These 18 T cell receptor beta chains came from one sample sequenced in a study of OX40 agonist ivuxolimab in advanced cancers. Libraries were prepared by immunoSEQ multiplex PCR; TCRdb keeps only in-frame clonotypes and omits some of them. Among about 58,000 clones, 65% to 85% were seen once, and the ten largest hold roughly 2.1%. The specimen comprised CD4+ or CD8+ T cells sorted from blood, sampled in a trial of the OX40 agonist ivuxolimab. These receptors were taken from an adult with an advanced solid tumor such as melanoma, head and neck, liver or kidney cancer.

This rearrangement joins TRBV2 to TRBJ1-4; 7 bases map to TRBD1. Germline assignment: CDR1 SNHLY and CDR2 FYNNEI. Germline trimming cut 8 bases from V and 8 bases from J; bases unmatched to any gene: 17. The CDR3 runs to 16 residues. CDR3 residues: CASGLHNRGSGEKLFF. For the CDR3, the DNA is TGTGCCAGCGGCCTCCACAACAGGGGAAGTGGCGAAAAACTGTTTTTT.

The chain has TRBV11-3 and TRBJ2-3; D may be TRBD2 (6 bases). Germline assignment: CDR1 SGHNT and CDR2 YENEEA. The germline V and J ends were trimmed by 6 bases and 9 bases, with 13 bases remaining between them. This CDR3 is 12 amino acids long. The CDR3 DNA sequence: TGTGCCAGCAGACGGACTACGGAGACGCAGTATTTT. Translation gives CASRRTTETQYF. Supplemented by reference TRBV11-3 and TRBJ2-3, the full variable domain reads EAGVVQSPRYKIIEKKQPVAFWCNPISGHNTLYWYLQNLGQGPELLIRYENEEAVDDSQLPKDRFSAERLKGVDSTLKIQPAELGDSAVYLCASRRTTETQYFGPGTRLTVL.

The chain combines TRBV5-1 with TRBJ2-3; tentative D call: TRBD2 (6 bases). Trimming removed 0 bases from V and 2 bases from J, with 13 bases in between. Per the germline V gene, CDR1 is SGHRS and CDR2 is YFSETQ. This CDR3 has 16 residues. CDR3 sequence (DNA): TGCGCCAGCAGCTTGGGAACTAGCAGTATCACAGATACGCAGTATTTT. It specifies CASSLGTSSITDTQYF.

The V gene is TRBV11-3, the J gene TRBJ1-4; perhaps TRBD1 as D (5 bases). V was pared by 5 bases and J by 4 bases, with 8 bases between. CDR3 length equals 13 residues. In germline, CDR1 is SGHNT, CDR2 YENEEA. The CDR3 spells CASSPQGNEKLFF. The CDR3 nucleotides read TGTGCCAGCAGCCCGCAGGGTAATGAAAAACTGTTTTTT.

In DNA form, the CDR3 reads TGTGCCAGCAGCTTGGAAAGGGGCGGGGAAGTTGAGCAGTACTTC. It specifies CASSLERGGEVEQYF. The J gene is TRBJ2-7, the V gene TRBV5-4; the D gene is possibly TRBD2 (6 bases). CDR3 length equals 15 residues. Per the germline V gene, CDR1 is SGHNT and CDR2 is YYREEE (reference sequence). Trimming removed 0 bases from V and 7 bases from J, with 17 bases in between.

V usage is TRBV5-6 and J usage is TRBJ2-7, with D tentatively TRBD1 or TRBD2 (6 bases each). The CDR3 is made up of 12 amino acids. The V gene lost 4 bases and the J gene lost 12 bases, with 17 bases spanning the gap. Per the germline V gene, CDR1 is SGHDT and CDR2 is YYEEEE. CDR3 residues: CASSMGARDWYF. CDR3 in DNA: TGTGCCAGCAGCATGGGGGCCAGGGACTGGTACTTC.

The J gene is TRBJ1-4, the V gene TRBV6-5; weak D call: TRBD1 (6 bases). Trimming removed 4 bases from V and 8 bases from J, with 14 bases in between. The germline V gene encodes CDR1 MNHEY and CDR2 SVGAGI. The CDR3 runs to 14 residues. The CDR3 DNA is TGTGCCAGCAGTTCGCCTGGGGGCCAGGAAAAACTGTTTTTT. Translated: CASSSPGGQEKLFF.

The V call is TRBV7-9, the J call TRBJ1-4; D is ambiguous. The CDR3 contains 13 residues. The germline V and J ends were trimmed by 1 base and 8 bases, with 8 bases remaining between them. Per the germline V gene, CDR1 is SEHNR and CDR2 is FQNEAQ (reference sequence). The CDR3 region is CASSLVAEEKLFF. The DNA for the CDR3 is TGTGCCAGCAGCTTAGTGGCAGAGGAAAAACTGTTTTTT.

This clone appeared a few times. V usage is TRBV2 and J usage is TRBJ2-2; TRBD1 matches at 8 bases. V lost 5 bases to trimming and J lost 5 bases; unmatched junction nucleotides: 7. Per the germline V gene, CDR1 is SNHLY and CDR2 is FYNNEI. The length of the CDR3 is 15 residues. CDR3 sequence: CASSPSTGGTGELFF. As DNA, the CDR3 is TGTGCCAGCAGTCCGTCCACAGGGGGAACCGGGGAGCTGTTTTTT.

The V gene is TRBV5-1, the J gene TRBJ2-7; 7 bases map to TRBD1. The length of the CDR3 is 13 residues. Germline values: CDR1 SGHRS, CDR2 YFSETQ. The J segment lost 6 bases and the V segment lost 0 bases, leaving 3 bases of the junction unmatched. In DNA form, the CDR3 reads TGCGCCAGCAGCTTGGGGGACAGTGGCGAGCAGTACGTC. It codes for CASSLGDSGEQYV.

This clone was counted many times. The genes are TRBV5-6 and TRBJ1-2; TRBD1 agrees at 7 bases. The germline V gene encodes CDR1 SGHDT and CDR2 YYEEEE. This CDR3 region has 13 residues. The V gene end was trimmed by 5 bases and the J gene end by 3 bases; junction bases not matched to a gene: 4. CDR3: CASREGAYYGYTF. Written as DNA, the CDR3 is TGTGCCAGCAGGGAGGGGGCTTACTATGGCTACACCTTC.

Concerning this clone itself: Other DNA sequences from this sample encode an identical CDR3 as well. The V call is TRBV18, the J call TRBJ1-2; 9 positions agree with TRBD1. V was pared by 5 bases and J by 3 bases, with 4 bases of the junction left unmatched. Germline CDR1 reads KGHSH; CDR2 reads LQKENI. The CDR3 is 14 amino acids. In nucleotides, the CDR3 is TGTGCCAGCTCAAGGGACAGGGTGGACTATGGCTACACCTTC. As protein: CASSRDRVDYGYTF.

This chain connects TRBV5-1 to TRBJ2-4; D is uncertain. Germline V gene lookup returns CDR1 SGHRS and CDR2 YFSETQ. The CDR3 totals 17 residues. V lost 0 bases and J 0 bases, leaving 13 bases between the germline ends. DNA of the CDR3: TGCGCCAGCAGCTTGGGGGGTCCCAGGATAGCCAAAAACATTCAGTACTTC. Its protein product is CASSLGGPRIAKNIQYF.

The chain joins TRBV19 to TRBJ1-4, with 8 bases identical to TRBD1. The trim removed 4 bases at V and 6 bases at J, leaving 10 bases unmatched. Germline V gene lookup returns CDR1 LNHDA and CDR2 SQIVND (reference sequence). CDR3 length: 16 amino acids. The CDR3 DNA reads as TGTGCCAGTAGTAGACAGGGGCCGCCTTGGGATGAAAAACTGTTTTTT. Translation gives CASSRQGPPWDEKLFF. The full variable domain, rest sourced from reference TRBV19 and TRBJ1-4, is DGGITQSPKYLFRKEGQNVTLSCEQNLNHDAMYWYRQDPGQGLRLIYYSQIVNDFQKGDIAEGYSVSREKKESFPLTVTSAQKNPTAFYLCASSRQGPPWDEKLFFGSGTQLSVL.

Of note for this clone: The sample carries other DNA sequences with the same CDR3. V usage is TRBV19 and J usage is TRBJ2-1, with 9 bases that match TRBD2. Per the germline V gene, CDR1 is LNHDA and CDR2 is SQIVND (reference sequence). The CDR3 consists of 14 residues. Trimming cost V 3 bases and J 4 bases; bases outside gene matches: 1. The CDR3 is CASSMTSGYNEQFF. Written as DNA, the CDR3 is TGTGCCAGTAGTATGACTAGCGGTTACAATGAGCAGTTCTTC.

This clone was found once. The chain has TRBV4-1 and TRBJ1-2; TRBD1 matches at 9 bases. Germline V gives CDR1 MGHRA, CDR2 YSYEKL. After removal of 5 bases from V and 2 bases from J, the junction contained 6 bases not matched to a gene. The CDR3 totals 15 residues. The CDR3 loop reads CASSGTGTSNYGYTF. For the CDR3, the DNA is TGCGCCAGCAGCGGGACAGGGACCTCAAACTATGGCTACACCTTC.

The chain has TRBV7-6 and TRBJ1-1, with a weak D call TRBD1 (6 bases). The CDR3 is 15 residues long. Germline loops: CDR1 SGHVS, CDR2 FNYEAQ. The germline V and J ends were trimmed by 5 bases and 8 bases, with 21 bases remaining between them. As DNA, the CDR3 is TGTGCCAGCAGCAGGTCTGTGGGACACGAGACGGAAGCTTTCTTT. It encodes CASSRSVGHETEAFF.

This clone was seen just once. The V call is TRBV9, the J call TRBJ1-1, with D perhaps TRBD1 (5 bases). This CDR3 is 13 amino acids long. The germline V gene encodes CDR1 SGDLS and CDR2 YYNGEE. V shed 4 bases and J shed 6 bases, with 13 bases lying between them. CDR3 residues: CASSPRGRAEAFF. The CDR3 DNA reads TGTGCCAGCAGCCCCCGCGGCAGGGCTGAAGCTTTCTTT.